The 22 T cell receptor beta chains in this list originate from one sample, sequenced in a study of T cells in women clearing cervical HPV infection. Sequencing used immunoSEQ multiplex PCR; TCRdb keeps in-frame clones, though not all of them. The table lists some 28,000 clones. Sequencing was performed on blood buffy coat. These receptors all stem from a woman aged 18-69 years with a cervical HPV16 infection that either progressed to CIN3+ or cleared (not recorded which).

Concerning this clone: The CDR3 is cut off 3 residues early in the read; its end comes from the germline J gene. The rearrangement links TRBV7-9 to TRBJ1-5, with D possibly TRBD1 on 6 matching bases. The CDR3 totals 13 residues. Germline values: CDR1 SEHNR, CDR2 FQNEAQ (reference sequence). Between the trimmed V and J ends, which lost 5 bases and 7 bases, there was a span of 12 bases. Partial CDR3 DNA: TGTGCCAGCAGCCCAGGGGCTCAACAGCCC. Its protein is CASSPGAQQP. The complete CDR3 protein is CASSPGAQQPQHF.

To note about this clone: The read ends 3 residues shy of where the CDR3 ends; the end is completed using the germline J gene. The chain combines TRBV18 with TRBJ1-2, with D unclear. The CDR3 is made up of 16 amino acids. Germline V gene lookup returns CDR1 KGHSH and CDR2 LQKENI. The part of the CDR3 DNA that was read is TGTGCCAGCTCACCGACCAGCGGGGAAATTACAGATACC. Protein product: CASSPTSGEITDT. The CDR3 reads in full as CASSPTSGEITDTYTF.

With respect to this clone: The read terminates 3 residues before the CDR3 end, so the remaining end is supplied by the germline J gene. This chain joins TRBV30 and TRBJ2-3; 7 bases are shared with TRBD1. Germline CDR1 is GTSNPN and CDR2 is SVGIG (reference sequence). The CDR3 is 13 residues long. Partial CDR3 DNA: TGTGCCTGGAGTCTCACAGGGGAAGGGCCG. The encoded protein is CAWSLTGEGP. The complete CDR3 reads CAWSLTGEGPQYF.

Concerning this clone itself: The read is 3 residues too short to cover the CDR3 end, so that end is filled in from the germline J gene. Other DNA sequences in this specimen translate into the identical CDR3. The chain links TRBV30 to TRBJ1-3; D perhaps matches TRBD1 (6 bases). Between the trimmed V and J ends, which lost 7 bases and 2 bases, there was a span of 15 bases. The CDR3 is 14 residues long. Germline loops: CDR1 GTSNPN, CDR2 SVGIG (reference sequence). The covered CDR3 bases are TGTGCCTCCGAGAGGGGGGGCCCTGGAAACACC. Translated, it gives CASERGGPGNT. The whole CDR3 protein is CASERGGPGNTIYF. The complete variable domain, with remaining parts taken from reference TRBV30 and TRBJ1-3, reads SQTIHQWPATLVQPVGSPLSLECTVEGTSNPNLYWYRQAAGRGLQLLFYSVGIGQISSEVPQNLSASRPQDRQFILSSKKLLLSDSGFYLCASERGGPGNTIYFGEGSWLTVV.

With regard to this clone: The read finishes 3 residues shy of the CDR3 end, and the germline J gene is used to complete it. The chain uses TRBV7-9 and TRBJ2-3, with 7 positions matching TRBD1. This CDR3 spans 13 amino acids. Per germline, CDR1 SEHNR and CDR2 FQNEAQ (reference sequence). CDR3 protein: CASSLQGNQPQYF. The DNA read from the CDR3 is TGTGCCAGCAGCCTACAGGGGAATCAGCCG.

Notes on this clone: The DNA ends 3 residues before the CDR3 does, and the rest of the CDR3 is filled in from the germline J gene. This chain uses TRBV19 with TRBJ1-5; 7 bases are a match to TRBD1. Per the germline V gene, CDR1 is LNHDA and CDR2 is SQIVND (reference sequence). This CDR3 comprises 13 residues. V lost 4 bases to trimming and J lost 7 bases; unmatched junction nucleotides: 4. The sequenced part of the CDR3 DNA is TGTGCCAGTAGTAAAGCAGGGGGGCAGCCC. Translating gives CASSKAGGQP. The complete CDR3 reads CASSKAGGQPQHF.

A word on this clone: The read comes to an end 3 residues before the CDR3 does, leaving the germline J gene to fill in the end. V is TRBV30 and J is TRBJ1-1, with 8 nucleotides matching TRBD1. The trim removed 5 bases at V and 6 bases at J, leaving 5 bases unmatched. Germline V gives CDR1 GTSNPN, CDR2 SVGIG (reference sequence). This CDR3 is 12 amino acids long. The CDR3 DNA, read in part, is TGTGCCTGGCAGGGGGCGTGGGCTGAA. Protein sequence: CAWQGAWAE. The entire CDR3 sequence reads CAWQGAWAEAFF.

On this clone: The CDR3 end lies 3 residues beyond the end of the read and is filled in from the germline J gene. V gene TRBV19 combines with J gene TRBJ2-2, with 10 bases fitting TRBD1. The CDR3 is made up of 18 amino acids. Germline CDR1 and CDR2: LNHDA and SQIVND (reference sequence). The covered CDR3 bases are TGTGCCAGTAGTATGAGGGACAGGGGCGTATTGGGGGCCAACGTG. Residues: CASSMRDRGVLGANV. The full-length CDR3 reads as CASSMRDRGVLGANVLFF.

CDR3 amino acids: CASGTGQGGSPLHF. The CDR3 bases that were read are TGTGCCAGCGGAACTGGACAGGGAGGTTCACCC. This chain joins TRBV5-8 and TRBJ1-6, with 8 bases matching TRBD1. The CDR3 goes on 3 residues after the read ends, and that part is filled in from the germline J gene. J lost 9 bases, V lost 7 bases, and 9 bases had no gene match. This CDR3 is built from 14 residues. CDR1 SGHTS and CDR2 YDEGEE come from the germline V gene. Full variable domain (rest looked up from reference TRBV5-8 and TRBJ1-6): EAGVTQSPTHLIKTRGQQATLRCSPISGHTSVYWYQQALGLGLQFLLWYDEGEERNRGNFPPRFSGRQFPNYSSELNVNALELEDSALYLCASGTGQGGSPLHFGNGTRLTVT.

Comment on this clone: The junction differs from germline at one of its ends, possibly a read error. The read ends 3 residues early relative to the CDR3; the germline J gene fills the gap. V usage is TRBV5-1 and J usage is TRBJ2-1, with no clear D. The CDR3 has 13 residues. The germline V gene has CDR1 SGHRS and CDR2 YFSETQ. The sequenced CDR3 bases are TGCGCTAGCAGGTCGGTCGGGTACAATGAG. It specifies CASRSVGYNE. The entire CDR3 is CASRSVGYNEQFF.

Concerning this clone itself: The CDR3 extends 3 residues past the end of the read, so its final part is completed from the germline J gene. V is TRBV4-1 and J is TRBJ2-3, with 8 bases that match TRBD1. V lost 0 bases, J lost 1 base, and 6 bases stayed unmatched. The CDR3 totals 17 residues. The germline V gene encodes CDR1 MGHRA and CDR2 YSYEKL. This chain's CDR3 is CASSQDRGRGRTDTQYF. Incomplete CDR3 DNA: TGCGCCAGCAGCCAAGATCGGGGCAGGGGGCGCACAGATACG.

To note about this clone: Read sequence stops 3 residues before the CDR3 end, and the germline J gene provides the missing end. The chain employs TRBV19 and TRBJ2-7, with 8 bases lining up with TRBD2. The CDR3 is made up of 13 amino acids. Germline CDR1 reads LNHDA; CDR2 reads SQIVND (reference sequence). V lost 10 bases, J lost 1 base, and 6 bases stayed unmatched. CDR3 DNA (partial): TGTGCCACTACACCGGGGGGGTCCTACGAG. Residues: CATTPGGSYE. The CDR3 reads in full as CATTPGGSYEQYF.

CDR3 loop: CASSSTILGTEAFF. CDR3 bases read: TGTGCCAGCAGCTCGACTATCCTGGGCACTGAA. The chain links TRBV7-9 to TRBJ1-1; no firm D call. Read data end 3 residues before the CDR3 end; the end is taken from the germline J gene. Germline V lookup: CDR1 SEHNR, CDR2 FQNEAQ (reference sequence). V was cut by 4 bases and J by 4 bases, with 13 bases left in between. CDR3 size: 14 residues.

In the case of this clone: The CDR3 is cut off 3 residues early in the read; its end comes from the germline J gene. The chain couples TRBV19 to TRBJ2-6; D perhaps matches TRBD2 (5 bases). The CDR3 spans 16 residues. The V gene's germline CDR1 is LNHDA and CDR2 SQIVND (reference sequence). V lost 4 bases, J lost 0 bases, and 10 bases lay in between. This CDR3 reads CASSTAGVSGANVLTF. The sequenced part of the CDR3 DNA is TGTGCCAGTAGTACCGCCGGGGTCTCTGGGGCCAACGTC. Drawing the rest from reference TRBV19 and TRBJ2-6, the complete variable domain is DGGITQSPKYLFRKEGQNVTLSCEQNLNHDAMYWYRQDPGQGLRLIYYSQIVNDFQKGDIAEGYSVSREKKESFPLTVTSAQKNPTAFYLCASSTAGVSGANVLTFGAGSRLTVL.

To note about this clone: Read data end 3 residues before the CDR3 end; the end is taken from the germline J gene. This rearrangement joins TRBV5-1 to TRBJ2-2; D perhaps matches TRBD2 (6 bases). This CDR3 comprises 13 residues. CDR1 is SGHRS, CDR2 YFSETQ, per germline. The DNA read from the CDR3 is TGCGCCAGCAGCGCGGGAACTAATGAAAAG. As protein: CASSAGTNEK. The complete CDR3 reads CASSAGTNEKLFF.

Regarding this clone: Read coverage stops 3 residues before the CDR3 terminus; the germline J gene supplies the remainder. The rearrangement uses TRBV7-3 and TRBJ2-2; 10 bases agree with TRBD1. CDR3 length: 16 residues. V was pared by 2 bases and J by 6 bases, with 6 bases of the junction left unmatched. Germline CDR1 is SGHTA and CDR2 is FQGTGA. CDR3 DNA (partial): TGTGCCAGCAGCTTAGGCCGAGACAGGGGGCCCGGGGAG. It yields the protein CASSLGRDRGPGE. The entire CDR3 protein reads CASSLGRDRGPGELFF.

About this clone itself: The read ends 3 residues before the CDR3 terminus; that terminus is restored from the germline J gene. V usage is TRBV20-1 and J usage is TRBJ2-5; 8 bases line up with TRBD2. V was pared by 5 bases and J by 4 bases, with 24 bases of the junction left unmatched. CDR1 and CDR2 (germline): DFQATT, SNEGSKA (reference sequence). This CDR3 contains 19 residues. CDR3: CSAHPLKLSSGGGLETQYF. Incomplete CDR3 DNA: TGCAGTGCTCACCCCTTAAAGCTTAGTTCAGGCGGGGGGTTAGAGACC.

A remark on this clone: The read ends 3 residues shy of where the CDR3 ends; the end is completed using the germline J gene. The rearrangement uses TRBV5-1 and TRBJ1-3; D gene uncertain. The CDR3 extends over 18 amino acids. V was clipped by 0 bases and J by 0 bases, with 16 bases between them. Germline CDR1 and CDR2: SGHRS and YFSETQ. The CDR3 region is CASSLAQLSLSSGNTIYF. The DNA read from the CDR3 is TGCGCCAGCAGCTTGGCACAGTTGAGCCTTAGCTCTGGAAACACC.

A remark on this clone: At one boundary the junction diverges from the germline segment, which might be a read error. With the read ending 3 residues before the CDR3 end, the germline J gene is used to fill in that end. Other DNA sequences of this sample code for an identical CDR3. The chain uses TRBV19 and TRBJ1-3; 7 nucleotides line up with TRBD1. There are 15 residues in the CDR3. Germline V gives CDR1 LNHDA, CDR2 SQIVND (reference sequence). CDR3 sequence reads: CASSTQQGSGNTIYF. Incomplete CDR3 DNA: TGTGCCAGTAGTACCCAACAGGGGTCGGGAAACACA.

Details on this clone: Read coverage stops 3 residues before the CDR3 terminus; the germline J gene supplies the remainder. This chain uses TRBV5-8 with TRBJ1-5, with D unresolved. The CDR3 runs to 13 residues. CDR1 and CDR2 (germline): SGHTS, YDEGEE. V was clipped by 4 bases and J by 0 bases, with 5 bases between them. The CDR3 loop is CASSPNSNQPQHF. The DNA read from the CDR3 is TGTGCCAGCAGCCCCAATAGCAATCAGCCC.

As for this clone: Read data end 3 residues before the CDR3 end; the end is taken from the germline J gene. The rearrangement joins TRBV6-2 or TRBV6-3 to TRBJ1-5, with D maybe TRBD1 (6 bases). Looked up from germline, CDR1 is MNHEY and CDR2 is SVGEGT. Trimming shortened V by 2 bases and J by 4 bases, and 12 bases separated the two germline ends. The CDR3 runs to 15 residues. Incomplete CDR3 DNA: TGTGCCAGCAGTTACGCCGGGGGGCAGAATCAGCCC. It codes for CASSYAGGQNQP. The CDR3 reads in full as CASSYAGGQNQPQHF.

Notes on this clone: The CDR3 end is not reached by the read, which stops 3 residues before it; the germline J gene fills it in. V gene TRBV7-9 combines with J gene TRBJ2-4; possibly TRBD2 for D (6 bases). Germline CDR1 is SEHNR and CDR2 is FQNEAQ (reference sequence). This CDR3 spans 13 amino acids. CDR3 sequence reads: CASSLADYYGQYF. The CDR3 DNA, read in part, is TGTGCCAGCAGCTTAGCGGACTATTATGGT.